A selection of T cell receptor beta chains follows, all from one sample in a study of blood T cell repertoires in COVID-19. The repertoire was sequenced with immunoSEQ multiplex PCR; TCRdb's copy has only in-frame clones and lacks some. The sample lists 200,000 to 250,000 clones; about 90% were seen once. The source material was peripheral blood. The receptors derive from a man younger than 40 with COVID-19, enrolled during active disease. Each CDR3 is given with its conserved first and last residue.

CDR3: CASSLATGGYGYTF; V: TRBV27; J: TRBJ1-2
CDR3: CASSEAQGALDQPQHF; V: TRBV10-1; J: TRBJ1-5
CDR3: CAISESALNYGYTF; V: TRBV10-3; J: TRBJ1-2
CDR3: CASSKHPSGQGADTQYF; V: TRBV19; J: TRBJ2-3
CDR3: CATSSFSGTGIYGYTF; V: TRBV15; J: TRBJ1-2
CDR3: CASSLIRAGQGRRTEAFF; V: TRBV27; J: TRBJ1-1
CDR3: CASSPRGGAATEAFF; V: TRBV7-3; J: TRBJ1-1
CDR3: CASSPGQGNSAGLEEQYF; V: TRBV19; J: TRBJ2-7
CDR3: CASRTTGLNQPQHF; V: TRBV6-5; J: TRBJ1-5
CDR3: CASSVAVGKNEKLFF; V: TRBV9; J: TRBJ1-4
CDR3: CSVPRGLAGFSYNEQFF; V: TRBV29-1; J: TRBJ2-1
CDR3: CASSYSGTRGYTF; V: TRBV6-5; J: TRBJ1-2
CDR3: CASSLRSNEKLFF; V: TRBV7-9; J: TRBJ1-4
CDR3: CSAGPPITEAFF; V: TRBV29-1; J: TRBJ1-1
CDR3: CASSQEEPSFNTIYF; V: TRBV4-2; J: TRBJ1-3
CDR3: CASSLGLAVWDEQFF; V: TRBV7-2; J: TRBJ2-1
CDR3: CASSLRGGRQAFF; V: TRBV7-2; J: TRBJ1-1
CDR3: CASSQGQGISYEQYF; V: TRBV19; J: TRBJ2-7
CDR3: CATSVTGVAGELFF; V: TRBV24-1; J: TRBJ2-2
CDR3: CASSHLDRVTEAFF; V: TRBV2; J: TRBJ1-1
CDR3: CASSIQGGNQPQHF; V: TRBV19; J: TRBJ1-5
CDR3: CASSLGGKENTEAFF; V: TRBV7-2; J: TRBJ1-1
CDR3: CASSLPGTVYGYTF; V: TRBV6-2/TRBV6-3; J: TRBJ1-2
CDR3: CASSSYIAGGLFF; V: TRBV11-2; J: TRBJ2-1
CDR3: CASGERGLSYEQYF; V: TRBV12-5; J: TRBJ2-7
CDR3: CASSLTSGREDTQYF; V: TRBV5-1; J: TRBJ2-3
CDR3: CASSDSRIEQFF; V: TRBV18; J: TRBJ2-1
CDR3: CSVGTGINYGYTF; V: TRBV29-1; J: TRBJ1-2
CDR3: CASSLGGPNFYTF; V: TRBV7-8; J: TRBJ1-2
CDR3: CASSPRLVRQYF; V: TRBV28; J: TRBJ2-7
CDR3: CAATRLPGSDGYTF; V: TRBV6-6; J: TRBJ1-2